The next 17 T cell receptor beta chains were all read from a single sample in a study of T cell responses to AZD1222 COVID-19 vaccine. The assay was immunoSEQ multiplex PCR, and TCRdb's table has in-frame clones only and misses some. This table holds some 88,000 clones, about nine tenths found once. This material consisted of peripheral blood, taken 28 days after the second AZD1222 dose. All receptors derive from an adult who received the AZD1222 COVID-19 vaccine.

The chain links TRBV4-2 to TRBJ2-7; perhaps TRBD1 as D (6 bases). Germline CDR1 reads LGHNA; CDR2 reads YNFKEQ. The germline V and J ends were trimmed by 0 bases and 3 bases, with 12 bases remaining between them. This CDR3 has 15 amino acids. CDR3 sequence (DNA): TGTGCCAGCAGCCAAGAAACAGGGATTGTCTACGAGCAGTACTTC. Its protein product is CASSQETGIVYEQYF.

The chain has TRBV6-5 and TRBJ2-7; perhaps TRBD1 as D (6 bases). V gave up 5 bases and J gave up 4 bases, with 15 bases separating them. Germline CDR1 reads MNHEY; CDR2 reads SVGAGI. The CDR3 is 14 amino acids. CDR3 DNA: TGTGCCAGCAGTCTTAACAGGGCACCTTACGAGCAGTACTTC. Residues: CASSLNRAPYEQYF.

This clone turned up a few times. In DNA, the CDR3 is TGTGCCAGCAGTTTAAGGGGGGGACAGGCCCCACTTCCCTCCTACAATGAGCAGTTCTTC. It yields the protein CASSLRGGQAPLPSYNEQFF. V gene TRBV27 combines with J gene TRBJ2-1; D is perhaps TRBD1 (8 bases). Trimming removed 2 bases at V and 0 bases at J, with 23 bases between. Looked up from germline, CDR1 is MNHEY and CDR2 is SMNVEV (reference sequence). The CDR3 totals 20 residues.

The chain combines TRBV6-6 with TRBJ1-1; D not resolved. Germline CDR1 is MNHNY and CDR2 is SVGAGI (reference sequence). Trimming stripped 5 bases from V and 3 bases from J, with 16 bases between. This CDR3 contains 15 residues. The CDR3 loop is CASSDRQGRDTEAFF. CDR3 bases: TGTGCCAGCAGTGACCGGCAAGGTAGGGACACTGAAGCTTTCTTT.

This chain connects TRBV18 to TRBJ1-1; TRBD1 is a possible D gene (5 bases). The CDR3 length is 15 residues. The V gene lost 1 base and the J gene lost 1 base, with 10 bases spanning the gap. CDR1 and CDR2 from the germline V gene are KGHSH and LQKENI. The DNA of the CDR3 is TGTGCCAGCTCACCACTATTCGGGGCGAACACTGAAGCTTTCTTT. Translation: CASSPLFGANTEAFF.

In regard to this clone: Mismatch with germline at one junction end may stem from a read error. The rearrangement uses TRBV7-9 and TRBJ2-7; a weak D match, TRBD2 (6 bases). CDR1 and CDR2 from the germline V gene are SEHNR and FQNEAQ (reference sequence). This CDR3 contains 13 residues. This CDR3 reads CASNLLAGYEQYF. The CDR3 DNA sequence: TGTGCCAGCAACTTATTGGCGGGGTACGAGCAGTACTTC.

The V call is TRBV7-2, the J call TRBJ1-5; D gene unclear. This CDR3 spans 15 amino acids. V lost 2 bases, J lost 7 bases, and 15 bases lay in between. Per germline, CDR1 SGHTA and CDR2 FQGNSA. CDR3 loop: CASSLKGPVGQPQHF. CDR3 sequence (DNA): TGTGCCAGCAGCTTAAAGGGCCCCGTCGGACAGCCCCAGCATTTT.

This chain connects TRBV18 to TRBJ1-5; D gene uncertain. The V and J ends lost 4 bases and 4 bases respectively, with 20 bases between them. This CDR3 has 17 amino acids. Per germline, CDR1 KGHSH and CDR2 LQKENI. The CDR3 spells CASSHGGIGLINQPQHF. The CDR3 DNA sequence: TGTGCCAGCTCACACGGAGGTATTGGACTGATTAATCAGCCCCAGCATTTT. Supplemented by reference TRBV18 and TRBJ1-5, the full variable domain reads NAGVMQNPRHLVRRRGQEARLRCSPMKGHSHVYWYRQLPEEGLKFMVYLQKENIIDESGMPKERFSAEFPKEGPSILRIQQVVRGDSAAYFCASSHGGIGLINQPQHFGDGTRLSIL.

The V call is TRBV6-1, the J call TRBJ1-5; perhaps TRBD1 as D (5 bases). This CDR3 has 18 residues. The V and J ends lost 2 bases and 2 bases respectively, with 19 bases between them. CDR1 and CDR2 (germline): MNHNS, SASEGT. The CDR3 nucleotides read TGTGCCAGCAGTGAAATCCCTGGGGGGGAGAGGGGCAATCAGCCCCAGCATTTT. Its protein is CASSEIPGGERGNQPQHF.

V gene TRBV10-3 combines with J gene TRBJ1-2, with D tentatively TRBD1 (5 bases). This CDR3 has 15 amino acids. Germline V gives CDR1 ENHRY, CDR2 SYGVKD. V lost 7 bases and J lost 4, with 19 bases in between. This chain's CDR3 is CAITEGRGDGYGYTF. The CDR3 DNA reads TGTGCCATCACCGAGGGAAGGGGTGACGGCTATGGCTACACCTTC.

The chain links TRBV5-6 to TRBJ1-6; D unclear. This CDR3 is built from 12 residues. V was clipped by 3 bases and J by 8 bases, with 6 bases between them. The germline V gene encodes CDR1 SGHDT and CDR2 YYEEEE. The CDR3 loop is CASSSEDSPLHF. CDR3 nucleotide sequence: TGTGCCAGCAGCTCGGAAGATTCACCCCTCCACTTT.

The chain joins TRBV7-2 to TRBJ1-2, with 8 bases matching TRBD1. The CDR3 totals 14 residues. Germline CDR1 and CDR2: SGHTA and FQGNSA. The trim removed 5 bases at V and 2 bases at J, leaving 4 bases unmatched. The CDR3 DNA follows: TGTGCCAGCAGCCCGCGGACAGGGAACTATGGCTACACCTTC. Its protein is CASSPRTGNYGYTF.

This rearrangement joins TRBV11-3 to TRBJ2-1; 7 bases are a match to TRBD1. Unmatched junction bases numbered 10, after V lost 5 bases and J lost 6 bases. The CDR3 extends over 15 amino acids. CDR1 and CDR2 from the germline V gene are SGHNT and YENEEA. This CDR3 reads CASSLTLGTANEQFF. The DNA of the CDR3 is TGTGCCAGCAGCCTAACCTTAGGGACAGCCAATGAGCAGTTCTTC.

In its sample, this clone was seen once. The V and J genes are TRBV19 and TRBJ2-7, with D maybe TRBD2 (6 bases). CDR3 length equals 12 residues. Trimming stripped 7 bases from V and 6 bases from J, with 13 bases between. Per germline, CDR1 LNHDA and CDR2 SQIVND (reference sequence). CDR3 loop: CASTASAGEQYF. CDR3 in DNA: TGTGCCAGTACCGCTAGCGCGGGCGAGCAGTACTTC.

The chain carries TRBV5-1 and TRBJ2-7, with 7 bases identical to TRBD2. The germline V gene has CDR1 SGHRS and CDR2 YFSETQ. The CDR3 runs to 14 residues. After removal of 4 bases from V and 1 base from J, the junction contained 5 bases not matched to a gene. This chain's CDR3 is CASSGGGLSYEQYF. The CDR3 DNA reads TGCGCCAGCAGCGGCGGGGGTTTATCCTACGAGCAGTACTTC.

V is TRBV10-2 and J is TRBJ1-2; 7 positions agree with TRBD1. Trimming cost V 6 bases and J 8 bases; bases outside gene matches: 15. The CDR3 contains 15 residues. Germline CDR1 is WSHSY and CDR2 is SAAADI. CDR3 DNA sequence: TGCGCCAGCAGCGAGGACAGGATAATTGGGGAAGGCTACACCTTC. Protein: CASSEDRIIGEGYTF.

The V and J genes are TRBV30 and TRBJ1-2, with 10 bases aligning to TRBD1. The junction had 6 bases not matched to a gene; V was cut back by 4 bases and J by 4 bases. CDR3 length: 14 residues. Germline V gives CDR1 GTSNPN, CDR2 SVGIG (reference sequence). The DNA for the CDR3 is TGTGCCTGGACCCGGACAGGGGGAGGCTATGGCTACACCTTC. Residues: CAWTRTGGGYGYTF.